This T cell receptor beta chain stems from a study of Graves' ophthalmopathy and Graves' hyperthyroidism. Beta-chain TCR CDR3 regions were amplified from RNA transcripts. First-round RT-PCR relied on HTBI primers, and a second-round multiplex PCR came next. TCRdb re-called the multiplex PCR reads with MiXCR, one entry per CDR3 protein. The sample holds hundreds of thousands of distinct CDR3 sequences, around a fifth seen once. Per the germline V gene, CDR1 is SEHNR and CDR2 is FQNEAQ (reference sequence). This CDR3 spans 14 amino acids. V gave up 5 bases and J gave up 5 bases, with 15 bases separating them.

The V gene is TRBV7-9, the J gene TRBJ2-5; no reliable D call. Sequences were obtained from peripheral blood. This clonotype was sampled from a woman aged 18-29 years with stable Graves' hyperthyroidism. Some clones in this sample may be carry-over from other donors' samples. The chain's CDR3 is CASSPSWPKETQYF. CDR3 nucleotides: TGTGCCAGCAGCCCTAGTTGGCCGAAGGAGACCCAGTACTTC.